This T cell receptor (beta chain) was captured in a study of T cell responses to AZD1222 COVID-19 vaccine. Overall study context: Pooled together were second doses at about 4 or about 12 weeks. Findings and limits, study-wide: Clonal diversity may have been underestimated, and the donors were mostly white British, with more females than males. Spike regions recognized by vaccine-associated CD4 TCRs spanned the protein, led by 160-218 and 743-854. Compared with day 0, the breadth and depth of the Spike-specific TCR repertoire rose significantly after two doses of AZD1222.

Trimming removed 2 bases from V and 0 bases from J, with 5 bases in between. CDR3 length equals 13 residues. Germline V gives CDR1 SGDLS, CDR2 YYNGEE. With respect to this clone: The antigen is unknown.

Repertoires were generated with immunoSEQ multiplex PCR, while TCRdb's copy carries only in-frame clones and drops some. The sample shows some 100,000 clones, just under 90% of them seen only once. V and J are TRBV9 and TRBJ2-5; D is unresolved. The sequences come from peripheral blood, collected on day 0 of AZD1222 vaccination. This TCR was recovered from an adult in good health. CDR3 protein: CASSVGNQETQYF. The CDR3, as DNA: TGTGCCAGCAGCGTTGGCAACCAAGAGACCCAGTACTTC.